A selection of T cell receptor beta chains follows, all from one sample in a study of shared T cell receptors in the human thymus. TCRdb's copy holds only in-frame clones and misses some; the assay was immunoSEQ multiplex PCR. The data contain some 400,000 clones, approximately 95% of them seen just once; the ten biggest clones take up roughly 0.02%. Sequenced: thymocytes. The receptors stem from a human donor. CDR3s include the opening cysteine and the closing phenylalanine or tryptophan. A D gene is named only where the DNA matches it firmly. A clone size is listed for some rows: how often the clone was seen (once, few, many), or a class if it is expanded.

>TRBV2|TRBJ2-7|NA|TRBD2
CASSTPNGGGGEQYF
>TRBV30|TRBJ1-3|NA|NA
CAWSVQNTIYF
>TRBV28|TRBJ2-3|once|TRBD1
CASSLFLRTGLVGTDTQYF
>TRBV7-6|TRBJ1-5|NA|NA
CASSLNPGWDPYSNQPQHF
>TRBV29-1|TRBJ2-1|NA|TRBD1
CSVPTGGRSYNEQFF
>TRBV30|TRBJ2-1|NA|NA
CAWSLMGGAGNEQFF
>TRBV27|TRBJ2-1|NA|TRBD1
CASNVRQGPQNEQFF
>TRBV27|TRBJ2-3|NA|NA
CASSHTDTQYF
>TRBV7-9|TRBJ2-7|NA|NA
CASSPYDNPYEQYF
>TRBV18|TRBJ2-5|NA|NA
CASSPQSPGQETQYF
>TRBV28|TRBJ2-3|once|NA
CASSFLMISTDTQYF
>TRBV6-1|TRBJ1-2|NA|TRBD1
CASSEASLDQEQGRYGYTF
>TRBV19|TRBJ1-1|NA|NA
CASSIPRAEAFF
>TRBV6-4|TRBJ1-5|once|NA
CASSPIWSNQPQHF
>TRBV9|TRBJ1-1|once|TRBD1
CASSVGTRHRQGRGGTEAFF
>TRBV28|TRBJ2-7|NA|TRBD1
CASSFEGGTLNGYEQYF
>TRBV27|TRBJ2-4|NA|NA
CASSLGAMGGIQYF
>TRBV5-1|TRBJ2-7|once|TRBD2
CASSLVRWTSGGLSSYEQYF